This paragraph covers one T cell receptor beta chain sequence. CDR3 length: 11 residues. V was cut by 2 bases and J by 8 bases, with 5 bases left in between. Germline V gene sequence: CDR1 SGHTS, CDR2 YDEGEE. This sample was taken from a study of blood T cell repertoires in COVID-19. In the study overall: Both acute and convalescent COVID-19 samples were obtained from the United States, Italy and Spain. Sample material is recorded as cDNA or gDNA derived from T cells, B-cell-depleted T cells, or PBMCs.

Study processing details: Reference gene primer amplification yielded estimated nucleated cell counts. The method was immunoSEQ multiplex PCR; TCRdb's version includes in-frame clones alone and lacks a portion of them. Clone size and V and J calls were adopted from that table, with D and trimming inferred from the DNA. The table has around 50,000 clones, about 86% seen once. Patients from Seattle were sampled longitudinally, starting during active infection. The receptor comes from an older woman with COVID-19, enrolled during active disease. Sequencing used peripheral blood. The rearrangement joins TRBV5-8 to TRBJ1-5; unclear D gene. The CDR3 coding sequence is TGTGCCAGCAGCTTTCGGGAGCCCCAGCATTTT. Translated, it gives CASSFREPQHF.